Given below is one TCR beta chain in context. Using a J-beta primer mix together with a sample-barcoded 5' primer, a second PCR was run for roughly 7 to 11 cycles. Each CDR3 protein is one row after TCRdb ran MiXCR on the 5' RACE reads. Of about 1 million distinct CDR3 sequences listed, roughly a quarter are singletons. The source of the sample is a study of blood T cells in healthy people across ages. There are 15 residues in the CDR3. Trimming shortened V by 0 bases and J by 7 bases, and 19 bases separated the two germline ends. Germline V lookup: CDR1 DFQATT, CDR2 SNEGSKA (reference sequence). This sample was shared with a second study, whose subject was T cells of mothers and their children.

The material sequenced was blood. The gene calls are TRBV20-1 and TRBJ2-7; the D gene is possibly TRBD1 (5 bases). The TCR comes from a girl aged 2 to 10 in good health. The CDR3 loop reads CSARDRTSSIAEQYF. The CDR3 DNA follows: TGCAGTGCTAGAGATCGGACAAGTAGTATCGCGGAGCAGTACTTC.